What follows describes a single TCR beta chain. This CDR3 has 17 residues. Looked up from germline, CDR1 is SGHAT and CDR2 is FQNNGV. V trimming: 0 bases; J trimming: 6 bases; junction bases outside the gene matches: 9. Clones were sequenced by immunoSEQ multiplex PCR, and TCRdb holds only the in-frame ones, with some missing. This table has roughly 93,000 clones, approximately 95% appearing once. The data were taken from a study of technical replicates of blood from a few donors. The TCR sequence derives from a human donor in good health. The chain joins TRBV11-2 to TRBJ2-7; 12 bases map to TRBD2. The sequenced material came from T cells isolated from PBMCs. Written as DNA, the CDR3 is TGTGCCAGCAGCTTAGATTCCCTAGCGGGAGGGCCCGGCGAGCAGTACTTC. It specifies CASSLDSLAGGPGEQYF.